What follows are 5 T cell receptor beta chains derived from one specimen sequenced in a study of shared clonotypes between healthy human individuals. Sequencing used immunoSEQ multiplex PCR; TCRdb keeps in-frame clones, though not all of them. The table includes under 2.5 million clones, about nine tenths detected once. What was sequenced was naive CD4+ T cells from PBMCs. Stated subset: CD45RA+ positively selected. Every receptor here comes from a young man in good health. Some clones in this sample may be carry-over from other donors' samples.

The CDR3 protein is CASSLGASGGQETQYF. CDR3 DNA sequence: TGTGCCAGCAGCTTAGGGGCTAGCGGGGGGCAAGAGACCCAGTACTTC. The chain combines TRBV7-2 with TRBJ2-5; 11 bases match TRBD2. The trim removed 1 base at V and 2 bases at J, leaving 3 bases unmatched. CDR1 SGHTA and CDR2 FQGNSA come from the germline V gene. The CDR3 contains 16 residues.

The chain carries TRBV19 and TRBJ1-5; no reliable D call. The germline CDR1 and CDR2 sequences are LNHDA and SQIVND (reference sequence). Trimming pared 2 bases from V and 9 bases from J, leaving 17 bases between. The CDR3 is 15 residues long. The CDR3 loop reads CASSITPRDKAPQHF. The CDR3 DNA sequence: TGTGCCAGTAGTATAACCCCCCGAGACAAGGCGCCCCAGCATTTT.

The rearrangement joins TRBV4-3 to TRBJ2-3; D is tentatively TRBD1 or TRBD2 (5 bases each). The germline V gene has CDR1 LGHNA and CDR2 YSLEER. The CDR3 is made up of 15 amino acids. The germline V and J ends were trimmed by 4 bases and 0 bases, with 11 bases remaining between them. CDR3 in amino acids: CASSPHGASTDTQYF. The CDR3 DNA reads TGCGCCAGCAGCCCCCACGGGGCTAGCACAGATACGCAGTATTTT.

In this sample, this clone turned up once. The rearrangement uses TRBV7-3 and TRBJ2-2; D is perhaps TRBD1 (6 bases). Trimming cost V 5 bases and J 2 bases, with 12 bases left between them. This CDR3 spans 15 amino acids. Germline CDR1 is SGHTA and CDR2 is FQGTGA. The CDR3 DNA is TGTGCCAGCAGCGGTACAGGGCGTAACACCGGGGAGCTGTTTTTT. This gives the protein CASSGTGRNTGELFF.

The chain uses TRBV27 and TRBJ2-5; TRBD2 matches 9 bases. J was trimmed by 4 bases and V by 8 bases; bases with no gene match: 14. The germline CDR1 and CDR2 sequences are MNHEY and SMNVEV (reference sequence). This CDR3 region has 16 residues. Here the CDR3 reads CASRTSDASGTETQYF. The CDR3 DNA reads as TGTGCCAGCCGAACCAGCGATGCTAGCGGGACAGAGACCCAGTACTTC.